Listed here are 14 T cell receptor beta chains from one sample, sequenced in a study of blood T cell repertoires in COVID-19. Repertoires were generated with immunoSEQ multiplex PCR, while TCRdb's copy carries only in-frame clones and drops some. The table shows over 250,000 clones, with approximately 83% occurring only once. Sequenced material: peripheral blood. Receptors originate from a human donor in a cohort sampled during active COVID-19.

This chain connects TRBV18 to TRBJ1-1, with TRBD1 identical over 9 bases. Trimming took 4 bases from V and 3 from J; bases not matched to a gene: 6. Germline CDR1 reads KGHSH; CDR2 reads LQKENI. The CDR3 contains 15 residues. The CDR3 sequence is CASSRTGELDTEAFF. As DNA, the CDR3 is TGTGCCAGCTCACGGACAGGGGAACTGGACACTGAAGCTTTCTTT.

The chain links TRBV5-1 to TRBJ2-1; D is possibly TRBD2 (5 bases). The germline V gene has CDR1 SGHRS and CDR2 YFSETQ. The CDR3 is made up of 14 amino acids. Trimming cost V 0 bases and J 6 bases, with 10 bases left between them. This chain's CDR3 is CASSLEIGSNEQFF. The CDR3 DNA is TGCGCCAGCAGCTTGGAGATAGGGAGCAATGAGCAGTTCTTC.

The chain joins TRBV12-3 or TRBV12-4 to TRBJ2-7, with D perhaps TRBD2 (6 bases). CDR3 length: 12 amino acids. V shed 9 bases and J shed 4 bases, with 13 bases lying between them. This CDR3 is CASSGDGYEQYF. DNA for the CDR3: TGTGCCAGTAGCGGTGATGGATACGAGCAGTACTTC.

The CDR3 nucleotides are TGTGCCAGCAGCTTTCTAGGAAGAGACTACGAGCAGTACTTC. It translates to CASSFLGRDYEQYF. The chain carries TRBV5-6 and TRBJ2-7, with D unresolved. CDR1 is SGHDT and CDR2 is YYEEEE in the germline V gene. This CDR3 spans 14 amino acids. Trimming took off 2 bases at V and 3 bases at J, with 12 bases between the two ends. The full variable domain, with the rest looked up from reference TRBV5-6 and TRBJ2-7, is DAGVTQSPTHLIKTRGQQVTLRCSPKSGHDTVSWYQQALGQGPQFIFQYYEEEERQRGNFPDRFSGHQFPNYSSELNVNALLLGDSALYLCASSFLGRDYEQYFGPGTRLTVT.

This rearrangement joins TRBV19 to TRBJ2-1, with a possible D match to TRBD2 (6 bases). The CDR3 totals 15 residues. CDR1 is LNHDA, CDR2 SQIVND, per germline (reference sequence). With 8 bases removed from V and 8 bases from J, the gap between germline ends came to 22 bases. CDR3 coding DNA: TGTGCCAGTTCTACCCGGGACTCCCTATCCTATGAGCAGTTCTTC. Translation: CASSTRDSLSYEQFF.

The chain's CDR3 is CASRGRGRTVNTEAFF. CDR3 bases: TGTGCCAGCAGAGGCAGGGGGCGGACAGTGAACACTGAAGCTTTCTTT. V and J are TRBV7-2 and TRBJ1-1, with 8 bases fitting TRBD1. The junction had 9 bases not matched to a gene; V was cut back by 6 bases and J by 0 bases. From germline, CDR1 is SGHTA and CDR2 FQGNSA. This CDR3 is built from 16 residues.

The chain recombines TRBV7-9 with TRBJ2-3, with TRBD2 matching over 10 bases. Germline-derived CDR1 and CDR2 are SEHNR and FQNEAQ (reference sequence). The CDR3 covers 16 residues. The ends lost 7 bases at V and 1 base at J; junction bases unmatched: 8. The CDR3 sequence: CASTRAGGPGTDTQYF. The DNA for the CDR3 is TGTGCCAGCACCAGAGCGGGAGGGCCGGGCACAGATACGCAGTATTTT.

The chain's CDR3 is CAISSPVERYNEQFF. CDR3 DNA: TGTGCCATCTCGTCGCCTGTAGAAAGATACAATGAGCAGTTCTTC. The chain combines TRBV10-3 with TRBJ2-1; D ambiguous. This CDR3 is 15 amino acids long. V lost 8 bases to trimming and J lost 4 bases, with 18 bases between them. CDR1 ENHRY and CDR2 SYGVKD come from the germline V gene.

This rearrangement joins TRBV5-1 to TRBJ2-3, with 7 nucleotides matching TRBD1. This CDR3 has 14 amino acids. Germline CDR1 SGHRS, CDR2 YFSETQ. The J segment lost 4 bases and the V segment lost 3 bases, leaving 5 bases of the junction unmatched. CDR3 DNA sequence: TGCGCCAGCAGCTCGGGGACAGAAGCAGATACGCAGTATTTT. Protein: CASSSGTEADTQYF. Full variable domain (rest looked up from reference TRBV5-1 and TRBJ2-3): KAGVTQTPRYLIKTRGQQVTLSCSPISGHRSVSWYQQTPGQGLQFLFEYFSETQRNKGNFPGRFSGRQFSNSRSEMNVSTLELGDSALYLCASSSGTEADTQYFGPGTRLTVL.

The chain joins TRBV5-1 to TRBJ2-3; D uncertain. From germline, CDR1 is SGHRS and CDR2 YFSETQ. The CDR3 has 14 residues. V lost 3 bases to trimming and J lost 0 bases, with 8 bases between them. CDR3 residues: CASSSVTSTDTQYF. CDR3 coding DNA: TGCGCCAGCAGCTCCGTGACTAGCACAGATACGCAGTATTTT.

The V gene is TRBV6-6, the J gene TRBJ2-4, with TRBD1 identical over 9 bases. Germline V gene sequence: CDR1 MNHNY, CDR2 SVGAGI (reference sequence). V was clipped by 5 bases and J by 5 bases; unmatched bases: 4. This CDR3 comprises 14 residues. CDR3 sequence (DNA): TGTGCCAGCAGTGGGGGACAGGGTCAAAACATTCAGTACTTC. It codes for CASSGGQGQNIQYF.

The CDR3 loop reads CASSQEARKTQYF. Written as DNA, the CDR3 is TGCGCCAGCAGCCAAGAGGCACGAAAGACCCAGTACTTC. The J gene is TRBJ2-5, the V gene TRBV4-1, with no clear D. This CDR3 is 13 amino acids long. CDR1 and CDR2 (germline): MGHRA, YSYEKL. The germline V and J ends were trimmed by 0 bases and 6 bases, with 8 bases remaining between them.

The chain is built from TRBV6-1 and TRBJ1-6; D is unclear. The germline gives CDR1 MNHNS, CDR2 SASEGT. The CDR3 is 15 amino acids. Deletions cut 0 bases from V and 7 bases from J, with 10 bases between. The CDR3 reads CASSEALTVNSPLHF. The CDR3 DNA reads TGTGCCAGCAGTGAAGCGCTAACAGTAAATTCACCCCTCCACTTT.

For the CDR3, the DNA is TGTGCCACCGCATCCTTATCCAGGGGCTACGAGCAGTACTTC. This encodes CATASLSRGYEQYF. This chain uses TRBV6-5 with TRBJ2-7, with a possible D match to TRBD1 (6 bases). The V and J ends lost 10 bases and 3 bases respectively, with 19 bases between them. Germline CDR1 MNHEY, CDR2 SVGAGI. The CDR3 extends over 14 amino acids.